Listed below are T cell receptor beta chains from one sample, sequenced in a study of blood T cells in healthy people across ages. A single record per CDR3 protein comes from TCRdb applying MiXCR to the 5' RACE reads. The sample includes about 1.4 million distinct CDR3 sequences, approximately 59% seen only once; the top ten take more than 6%. The material sequenced was blood. The receptors were gathered from a man between 18 and 29 years old in good health. CDR3s include the opening cysteine and the closing phenylalanine or tryptophan. The D gene is left open where the match is weak. Not every row has a clone size; where given, it reads once, few, many or a size class.

clone_size j_call v_call d_call cdr3_nt cdr3_aa
- TRBJ2-3 TRBV7-9 - TGTGCCAGCACCCGCGCACAAGATACGCAGTATTTT CASTRAQDTQYF
- TRBJ1-1 TRBV7-9 TRBD1 TGTGCCAGCAGCCGACCGGGACAGAAACCAATGAACACTGAAGCTTTCTTT CASSRPGQKPMNTEAFF
- TRBJ2-1 TRBV20-1 - TGCAGCGCTATCCCTCCCAGCTCCTACAATGAGCAGTTCTTC CSAIPPSSYNEQFF
- TRBJ2-2 TRBV3-1 - TGTGCCAGCAGCCAAGATGGCGGTACCGGGGAGCTGTTTTTT CASSQDGGTGELFF
few TRBJ1-4 TRBV5-1 TRBD1 TGCGCCAGCAGCCCGGTTACAGGGGCAGGGAATGAAAAACTGTTTTTT CASSPVTGAGNEKLFF
few TRBJ2-7 TRBV20-1 - TGCAGTGCCGTGAACATTGGTCTCTACGAGCAGTACTTC CSAVNIGLYEQYF
- TRBJ2-1 TRBV7-9 - TGTGCCAGCAGCTTAATACAGAGTCCTTATCATGAGCAGTTCTTC CASSLIQSPYHEQFF
- TRBJ2-1 TRBV7-6 - TGTGCCAGCAGCTTTGTGCGGAGCCAAGGTGAGCAGTTCTTC CASSFVRSQGEQFF
few TRBJ1-2 TRBV7-9 - TGTGCCAGCAGCTCTCTTCTTATTGGCTACACCTTC CASSSLLIGYTF
- TRBJ2-4 TRBV12-3/TRBV12-4 TRBD2 TGTGCCAGCAGCGCGGGGGAAGTGACCAAAAACATTCAGTACTTC CASSAGEVTKNIQYF
few TRBJ2-1 TRBV10-3 TRBD1 TGTGCCATCAGTGATACAGGGGGCTATGAGCAGTTCTTC CAISDTGGYEQFF
- TRBJ1-1 TRBV4-1 - TGCGCCAGCAGCCAAGCCGACCAGGCAGTGAACACTGAAGCTTTCTTT CASSQADQAVNTEAFF
- TRBJ1-2 TRBV6-5 - TGTGCCAGCAGGGGGTGGGCAGCTAACTATGGCTACACCTTC CASRGWAANYGYTF
- TRBJ1-1 TRBV6-6 - TGTGCCAGCAGTTATAACCCCCGCGACACTGAAGCTTTCTTT CASSYNPRDTEAFF
- TRBJ2-1 TRBV6-5 - TGTGCCAGCAGCCCGGGACTGACTTTGGGCAATGAGCAGTTCTTC CASSPGLTLGNEQFF
once TRBJ1-6 TRBV7-6 - TGTGCCAGCAGCTTTGATGACCGGGGGTATTCACCCCTCCACTTT CASSFDDRGYSPLHF
- TRBJ2-1 TRBV20-1 - TGCAGCCAGGAGGGGACGAGCTCCTACAATGAGCAGTTCTTC CSQEGTSSYNEQFF
- TRBJ1-1 TRBV5-1 - TGCGCCAGCAGCTTAGGTGGGCAGCTGAACACTGAAGCTTTCTTT CASSLGGQLNTEAFF
few TRBJ2-1 TRBV10-3 TRBD2 TGTGCCATCAGGGCTAGCGGGGAGCACAATGAGCAGTTCTTC CAIRASGEHNEQFF
- TRBJ2-1 TRBV7-6 - TGTGCCAGCACCGCGGACTTAATCTACAATGAGCAGTTCTTC CASTADLIYNEQFF
- TRBJ2-5 TRBV4-1 - TGCGCCAGCAGCCAACGGGGATACAATGAGCAGTACTTC CASSQRGYNEQYF
many TRBJ1-2 TRBV29-1 - TGCAGCCCTCCCCCCGCGCCCACTAACTATGGCTACACCTTC CSPPPAPTNYGYTF
- TRBJ1-4 TRBV3-1 - TGTGCCAGCAGCCAAGATTCTTATCAGGAGTTGCTTGAAAAACTGTTTTTT CASSQDSYQELLEKLFF
- TRBJ1-1 TRBV4-1 - TGCGCCAGCAGACACCCTTCCACTGAAGCTTTCTTT CASRHPSTEAFF
- TRBJ2-1 TRBV10-3 - TGTGCCACCGGGACCACCGGTTACAATGAGCAGTTCTTC CATGTTGYNEQFF
- TRBJ1-5 TRBV6-5 - TGTGCCAGCAGTTACTCCCCGCCTAGTTGGGGTCAGCCCCAGCATTTT CASSYSPPSWGQPQHF
- TRBJ2-7 TRBV11-2 - TGTGCCAGCAGCTTAAATTCGCTAGGGACCTACGAGCAGTACTTC CASSLNSLGTYEQYF
- TRBJ2-1 TRBV3-1 TRBD2 TGTGCCAGCAGCCAAGCGGGGTGGCGGGAGGGCCAGAATGAGCAGTTCTTC CASSQAGWREGQNEQFF
- TRBJ2-7 TRBV28 - TGTGCCAGCAGTTCCCCTGGGGGGCTTATTATCGAGCAGTACTTC CASSSPGGLIIEQYF
- TRBJ2-2 TRBV29-1 - TGCAGCGTTAGGACTCCGGTACACACCGGGGAGCTGTTTTTT CSVRTPVHTGELFF
- TRBJ2-3 TRBV6-5 - TGTGCCAGCAGTCGCCGGACAGGGAGGGGCACAGATACGCAGTATTTT CASSRRTGRGTDTQYF
- TRBJ1-2 TRBV6-6 - TGTGCCAGCTTAGCGGGACAAGGCTATGGCTACACCTTC CASLAGQGYGYTF
- TRBJ2-4 TRBV7-9 - TGTGCCAGCAGCTCCCCAGTAGCCAAAAACATTCAGTACTTC CASSSPVAKNIQYF
- TRBJ2-5 TRBV6-5 TRBD1 TGTGCCAGCAGTCCCAGGACAGGGCGGGAGACCCAGTACTTC CASSPRTGRETQYF
- TRBJ1-4 TRBV12-3/TRBV12-4 TRBD1 TGTGCCAGCAGTTTAGGGCAGGGGGCTAATGAAAAACTGTTTTTT CASSLGQGANEKLFF
- TRBJ1-2 TRBV3-1 - TGTGCCAGCAGCCAGACTCCGGACACCTATTGGGGCTACACCTTC CASSQTPDTYWGYTF
- TRBJ2-7 TRBV4-2 TRBD1 TGTGCCAGCAGCCAAGGAGGGACAGGGGCTAGCTCCTACGAGCAGTACTTC CASSQGGTGASSYEQYF
- TRBJ1-2 TRBV6-5 - TGTGCCAGCAGTTGCTCCGGGGGGTATGGCTACACCTTC CASSCSGGYGYTF
few TRBJ2-1 TRBV27 - TGTGCCAGCAGTTTAGCATCCGGGACGGCGGAGCAGTTCTTC CASSLASGTAEQFF
- TRBJ2-7 TRBV5-1 TRBD2 TGCGCCAGCAGCTCACTAGCGGGTATAGAATACGAGCAGTACTTC CASSSLAGIEYEQYF
- TRBJ1-1 TRBV12-3/TRBV12-4 - TGTGCCAGCACCAATGTTAACACTGAAGCTTTCTTT CASTNVNTEAFF
- TRBJ1-2 TRBV7-9 - TGTGCCAGCAGCCCCATGAGGTTCGACTATGGCTACACCTTC CASSPMRFDYGYTF
- TRBJ1-2 TRBV28 - TGTGCCAGCAGTCCCGGACCGCTGCTTGGCTACACCTTC CASSPGPLLGYTF
few TRBJ2-6 TRBV5-4 - TGTGCCAGCAGCATATCGTTGTTTGGGGCCAACGTCCTGACTTTC CASSISLFGANVLTF
- TRBJ1-2 TRBV20-1 - TGCAGTGCTAGCGAATCAGCGGGGCCGCCCTTTTATGGCTACACCTTC CSASESAGPPFYGYTF
few TRBJ2-3 TRBV4-3 - TGCGCCAGCAGCCAAGAGGGGAGCCCGGCAGATACGCAGTATTTT CASSQEGSPADTQYF
once TRBJ2-7 TRBV20-1 - TGCAGTGTTGAGACCCGGGACCACAAGCTATACGAGCAGTACTTC CSVETRDHKLYEQYF
- TRBJ2-3 TRBV18 TRBD2 TGTGCCAGCTTACTCGGGGGGATCACAGATACGCAGTATTTT CASLLGGITDTQYF
few TRBJ2-7 TRBV6-1 - TGTGCCAGCAGTGAGGTTGTTTACTACGAGCAGTACTTC CASSEVVYYEQYF
- TRBJ1-1 TRBV6-2/TRBV6-3 - TGTGCCAGCAATACTCCTGGTGACATGAACACTGAAGCTTTCTTT CASNTPGDMNTEAFF
- TRBJ1-2 TRBV29-1 TRBD1 TGCAGCGTTGAACCAGGGGGCCCGGCTGGCACCTTC CSVEPGGPAGTF
- TRBJ2-7 TRBV7-2 TRBD1 TGTGCCAGCAGCTTAGGTAGTCAGGGGGTCTACGAGCAGTACTTC CASSLGSQGVYEQYF
- TRBJ2-3 TRBV6-2/TRBV6-3 - TGTGCCAGCAGTTACCCAGTTGGAAGTCTGGCCAACACAGATACGCAGTATTTT CASSYPVGSLANTDTQYF
few TRBJ2-3 TRBV7-2 TRBD2 TGTGCCAGCAGCCTAAGACTAGCGGTCACAGATACGCAGTATTTT CASSLRLAVTDTQYF